The next 7 T cell receptor beta chains were all read from a single sample in a study of control samples from healthy donors and cancer patients. Using immunoSEQ multiplex PCR, the repertoire was profiled, and TCRdb retains in-frame clones only, with some absent. The sample yields 120,000 or so clones, around 87% seen once. The sequencing sample was made of blood. The receptors come from a man aged 25-45 years in good health.

The genes are TRBV14 and TRBJ2-7, with a possible D match to TRBD2 (5 bases). CDR3 length: 13 residues. CDR1 and CDR2 (germline): SGHDN, FVKESK. Trimming left V 5 bases short and J 4 bases short, with 12 bases between. In DNA, the CDR3 is TGTGCCAGCAGCTTTTACACGGGATACGAGCAGTACTTC. Translation gives CASSFYTGYEQYF. The complete variable domain, with remaining parts taken from reference TRBV14 and TRBJ2-7, reads EAGVTQFPSHSVIEKGQTVTLRCDPISGHDNLYWYRRVMGKEIKFLLHFVKESKQDESGMPNNRFLAERTGGTYSTLKVQPAELEDSGVYFCASSFYTGYEQYFGPGTRLTVT.

The table lists this clone with a count of one. This chain connects TRBV28 to TRBJ2-5; maybe TRBD1 (6 bases). Germline CDR1 MDHEN, CDR2 SYDVKM. The CDR3 runs to 14 residues. Trimming removed 5 bases at V and 5 bases at J, with 15 bases between. For the CDR3, the DNA is TGTGCCAGCAGTCCCCCAGGGGTAAGGGAGACCCAGTACTTC. Its protein product is CASSPPGVRETQYF.

This clone occurred once. The J gene is TRBJ2-2, the V gene TRBV19; perhaps TRBD1 as D (5 bases). The germline V gene encodes CDR1 LNHDA and CDR2 SQIVND (reference sequence). The CDR3 has 14 residues. V lost 6 bases to trimming and J lost 5 bases, with 13 bases between them. The CDR3 coding sequence is TGTGCCAGTAGGGGGCTTGCCGCGACCGGGGAGCTGTTTTTT. The encoded protein is CASRGLAATGELFF.

This sequence joins TRBV5-1 and TRBJ1-5, with TRBD1 identical over 7 bases. V lost 4 bases to trimming and J lost 7 bases; unmatched junction nucleotides: 5. CDR3 length equals 13 residues. The germline CDR1 and CDR2 sequences are SGHRS and YFSETQ. CDR3 protein: CASSPQGGQPQHF. In DNA, the CDR3 is TGCGCCAGCAGCCCCCAGGGGGGCCAGCCCCAGCATTTT.

The chain employs TRBV19 and TRBJ1-5; D call uncertain. V lost 6 bases and J lost 9, with 18 bases in between. The CDR3 totals 14 residues. Germline lookup yields CDR1 LNHDA and CDR2 SQIVND (reference sequence). The CDR3 DNA sequence: TGTGCCAGTAGGGTATCTGGGTCCCAATGGCCCCAGCATTTT. It encodes CASRVSGSQWPQHF.

V is TRBV7-3 and J is TRBJ1-2; perhaps TRBD1 as D (6 bases). V lost 3 bases and J 0 bases, leaving 11 bases between the germline ends. Looked up from germline, CDR1 is SGHTA and CDR2 is FQGTGA. This CDR3 is 15 amino acids long. The CDR3, as DNA: TGTGCCAGCAGCTTTAATCCAGGGGCTAACTATGGCTACACCTTC. Encoded protein: CASSFNPGANYGYTF.

The chain links TRBV11-1 to TRBJ1-2; 7 nucleotides match TRBD1. V was pared by 4 bases and J by 7 bases, with 9 bases of the junction left unmatched. The germline CDR1 and CDR2 sequences are SGHAT and FQDESV (reference sequence). There are 14 residues in the CDR3. The CDR3 DNA sequence: TGTGCCAGCAGCTCTAAAACACCAGGGGGTGGCTACACCTTC. Translation gives CASSSKTPGGGYTF. The variable domain in full, completed from reference TRBV11-1 and TRBJ1-2, reads EAEVAQSPRYKITEKSQAVAFWCDPISGHATLYWYRQILGQGPELLVQFQDESVVDDSQLPKDRFSAERLKGVDSTLKIQPAELGDSAMYLCASSSKTPGGGYTFGSGTRLTVV.